The rows below give T cell receptor beta chains drawn from one sample of a study of control samples from healthy donors and cancer patients. The table came from immunoSEQ multiplex PCR; TCRdb's copy has only in-frame clones and leaves some out. Among about 75,000 clones listed, about 93% were seen once. The sample comprised blood. The receptors shown here come from a middle-aged woman in good health. Each CDR3 is given with its conserved first and last residue. Rows give clone size only sometimes, using once, few, many, or a class for an expanded clone.

TRBV5-1	-	TRBJ1-1	CASSLDGVNTEAFF
TRBV5-1	-	TRBJ2-5	CASSLRTGDARGTQYF
TRBV13	-	TRBJ1-4	CASSSRRRGGLYNEKLFF
TRBV9	-	TRBJ2-1	CASSPSKWPFNEQFF
TRBV7-2	-	TRBJ2-6	CASSLGLGGGDSGANVLTF
TRBV6-5	-	TRBJ2-1	CASNTGTSGSGEQFF
TRBV7-3	-	TRBJ2-1	CASSSRDSYDNEQFF
TRBV11-2	-	TRBJ2-7	CASSLDRGIYEQYF
TRBV6-6	once	TRBJ2-1	CASSYSLVGYNEQFF
TRBV2	-	TRBJ1-1	CASSGDHDSMNTEAFF
TRBV18	-	TRBJ2-7	CASSPPARAGYEQYF
TRBV27	-	TRBJ2-1	CASSVAGGRDEQFF
TRBV5-1	-	TRBJ2-3	CASSISWQDTQYF
TRBV18	-	TRBJ1-6	CASSLLTGGDSPLHF
TRBV2	-	TRBJ1-1	CASSRQGSMNTEAFF
TRBV5-1	-	TRBJ1-6	CASSLLDINSPLHF
TRBV5-6	-	TRBJ2-7	CASSTGQGTYEQYF
TRBV7-7	-	TRBJ2-5	CASSLTGTAFQETQYF
TRBV28	-	TRBJ1-4	CASSLVPGHLFVATNEKLFF
TRBV12-5	-	TRBJ2-1	CASGLGHSYNEQFF
TRBV7-2	-	TRBJ1-2	CATAANGALSYGYTF
TRBV9	-	TRBJ2-7	CASSGPTYEQYF
TRBV27	once	TRBJ1-2	CASKLFGVDGYTF
TRBV9	-	TRBJ2-1	CASSPQGGGSEQFF
TRBV6-5	-	TRBJ1-5	CASSQGQLNQPQHF
TRBV27	-	TRBJ2-7	CASRRRTSGSSTYEQYF
TRBV19	once	TRBJ1-1	CATSNRDTEAFF
TRBV27	-	TRBJ2-1	CASSTWGHLSHEQFF
TRBV24-1	-	TRBJ2-3	CATSPGQGINTQYF
TRBV7-9	-	TRBJ2-4	CASSGPESKNIQYF
TRBV5-1	-	TRBJ2-7	CASSLVLGDSYEQYF
TRBV18	-	TRBJ2-5	CASSRDQGWETQYF
TRBV4-1	-	TRBJ2-7	CASSQVYFPGQGSYEQYF
TRBV30	-	TRBJ1-6	CAWNLAGSSYNSPLHF
TRBV6-1	few	TRBJ1-5	CASSEVIRGGNQPQHF
TRBV19	-	TRBJ1-1	CASSLDRGMNTEAFF
TRBV27	-	TRBJ2-1	CASSWGQGVSEQFF
TRBV19	few	TRBJ1-2	CASSSGGHYGYTF
TRBV12-3/TRBV12-4	-	TRBJ2-1	CASSSGVGNEQFF
TRBV5-6	-	TRBJ2-7	CASSHYGYEQYF
TRBV6-2/TRBV6-3	-	TRBJ2-7	CASSLLDGEQYF
TRBV9	once	TRBJ1-4	CASSVWRMGEKLFF
TRBV7-9	-	TRBJ1-6	CASSPSGANSPLHF
TRBV15	-	TRBJ2-7	CATSGMGPQNNSYEQYF
TRBV11-2	-	TRBJ1-1	CASSLGVAGNTEAFF
TRBV5-6	-	TRBJ1-1	CASSLAGTGGLSEAFF
TRBV28	-	TRBJ2-3	CASSSLGQGSVDTQYF
TRBV7-2	-	TRBJ1-1	CASSSAINTEAFF
TRBV6-2/TRBV6-3	-	TRBJ1-6	CASSFRQTSPLHF
TRBV19	once	TRBJ1-5	CASSTPDRYYQPQHF
TRBV18	-	TRBJ2-1	CASSPWDNEQFF